One and the same sample provided the 9 T cell receptor beta chains below, sequenced in a study of blood T cells in healthy people across ages. Then a second PCR, running about 6 to 12 cycles, was carried out with a sample-barcoded 5' primer and a J-beta primer mix. MiXCR was run by TCRdb on the 5' RACE reads, yielding one entry per CDR3 protein. Of 750,000 to 850,000 distinct CDR3 sequences listed, around a quarter are singletons. The sample was also linked to a second study, of T cells of mothers and their children.

Material for sequencing was blood. The receptors stem from a boy aged 5-17 years in good health.

This clonotype has just a few counts. This chain joins TRBV2 and TRBJ1-1; TRBD1 agrees at 8 bases. Trimming took 7 bases from V and 0 from J; bases not matched to a gene: 7. The germline V gene encodes CDR1 SNHLY and CDR2 FYNNEI. CDR3 length: 15 amino acids. The CDR3 here is CASTQQGAVNTEAFF. CDR3 coding DNA: TGTGCCAGCACCCAGCAGGGGGCGGTGAACACTGAAGCTTTCTTT.

V gene TRBV29-1 combines with J gene TRBJ2-3; D unclear. CDR3 length: 11 amino acids. V lost 1 base, J lost 2 bases, and 1 base lay in between. Germline V gene data show CDR1 as SQVTM and CDR2 as ANQGSEA. CDR3 nucleotides: TGCAGCGTTGAAGTCACAGATACGCAGTATTTT. Amino acids: CSVEVTDTQYF.

The chain has TRBV12-3 or TRBV12-4 and TRBJ2-7; D gene uncertain. Trimming removed 7 bases from V and 3 bases from J, with 10 bases in between. The length of the CDR3 is 12 residues. CDR3 protein: CASTTVHYEQYF. The CDR3 DNA sequence: TGTGCCAGCACGACGGTCCACTACGAGCAGTACTTC.

A few counts support this clonotype. The chain recombines TRBV10-3 with TRBJ1-5, with a possible D match to TRBD1 (5 bases). The CDR3 extends over 14 amino acids. Germline CDR1 ENHRY, CDR2 SYGVKD. Trimming stripped 3 bases from V and 0 bases from J, with 6 bases between. The CDR3 sequence is CAISDRDSNQPQHF. CDR3 DNA: TGTGCCATCAGTGACAGGGATAGCAATCAGCCCCAGCATTTT.

This clonotype was counted between two and nine times. The chain recombines TRBV20-1 with TRBJ2-5; D uncertain. With the DNA end fitting TRBJ2-7 better, the J assignment may be wrong. The length of the CDR3 is 13 residues. The V gene's germline CDR1 is DFQATT and CDR2 SNEGSKA (reference sequence). Written as DNA, the CDR3 is TGCAGTGCTAGAGACCACACAGCCTACGAGCAGTACTTC. Protein: CSARDHTAYEQYF.

The table lists this clonotype with a few counts. The CDR3 sequence: CSAPGTSGGLLQETQYF. The CDR3 region has the DNA TGCAGTGCTCCGGGGACTAGCGGGGGCCTCCTCCAAGAGACCCAGTACTTC. The rearrangement links TRBV20-1 to TRBJ2-5, with TRBD2 matching 14 bases. The germline V gene has CDR1 DFQATT and CDR2 SNEGSKA (reference sequence). This CDR3 has 17 amino acids. Trimming took 5 bases from V and 1 from J; bases not matched to a gene: 9.

This chain links TRBV20-1 with TRBJ2-5; TRBD2 matches at 8 bases. Germline V gene data show CDR1 as DFQATT and CDR2 as SNEGSKA (reference sequence). The CDR3 sequence is 14 residues long. V trimming: 8 bases; J trimming: 1 base; junction bases outside the gene matches: 9. The CDR3 spells CSPIGGGIQETQYF. The CDR3 DNA follows: TGCAGTCCGATTGGCGGGGGGATCCAAGAGACCCAGTACTTC.

This clonotype has just a few counts. J is TRBJ1-4 and V is TRBV2; D not certain. The germline gives CDR1 SNHLY, CDR2 FYNNEI. This CDR3 contains 13 residues. Trimming pared 3 bases from V and 10 bases from J, leaving 12 bases between. The CDR3 loop reads CASSDNPARKLFF. In DNA form, the CDR3 reads TGTGCCAGCAGTGATAATCCAGCTCGAAAACTGTTTTTT.

This clonotype occurred many times. Mismatch with germline at one junction end may stem from a read error. The chain joins TRBV7-2 to TRBJ2-1, with TRBD2 matching 8 bases. CDR3 length: 13 residues. Germline loops: CDR1 SGHTA, CDR2 FQGNSA. The CDR3 DNA reads TGTGCCAGCAGTTTAGCTAGCGGGAATGAGCAGTTCTTC. Its protein product is CASSLASGNEQFF. The variable domain in full, with the rest retrieved from reference TRBV7-2 and TRBJ2-1, is GAGVSQSPSNKVTEKGKDVELRCDPISGHTALYWYRQSLGQGLEFLIYFQGNSAPDKSGLPSDRFSAERTGGSVSTLTIQRTQQEDSAVYLCASSLASGNEQFFGPGTRLTVL.